This T cell receptor (beta chain) came from a study of sequential checkpoint blockade in melanoma. Study-wide context: Maintenance nivolumab came after either treatment sequence.

Sequencing was performed with immunoSEQ multiplex PCR; in TCRdb, only in-frame clones are kept and a portion is missing. Among about 26,000 clones listed, roughly 76% were seen once. Documented treatment: randomized to nivolumab then ipilimumab (arm A) or the reverse (arm B). Live CD3+CD8+ CD19− CD56− cells were sorted from PBMCs. Germline assignment: CDR1 MDHEN and CDR2 SYDVKM. V was pared by 7 bases and J by 6 bases, with 13 bases between. This CDR3 has 12 residues. The receptor was isolated from a human donor with melanoma. The material sequenced was CD8+ T cells sorted from blood (inferred from file names), taken from a patient given nivolumab and ipilimumab in sequence. This chain joins TRBV28 and TRBJ2-7; weak D call: TRBD2 (6 bases). CDR3 DNA sequence: TGTGCCAGCACCCACGGGGGATCCGAGCAGTACTTC. Protein sequence: CASTHGGSEQYF.